These T cell receptor beta chains were read from a single sample in a study of response to subunit inactivated influenza vaccine. TCRdb passed the RT-PCR reads through MiXCR, listing each CDR3 protein once. The table includes 550,000 to 600,000 distinct CDR3 sequences, approximately 12% detected once. The sample was PBMCs from blood, taken on the day of vaccination. The source of these receptors is a man aged 45-65 years who received an inactivated influenza vaccine. Each CDR3 is given with its conserved first and last residue. Each record gives: clone size, V gene, J gene, D gene, CDR3 protein, CDR3 DNA. The D gene is left open where the match is weak. The size entry is marked missing in some rows and otherwise reads once, few, many or a size class.

clone_size: .; v_call: TRBV12-3/TRBV12-4; j_call: TRBJ2-7; d_call: .; cdr3_aa: CASSLGDTPTYEQYF; cdr3_nt: TGTGCCAGCAGTTTAGGAGACACCCCGACCTACGAGCAGTACTTC
clone_size: .; v_call: TRBV12-3/TRBV12-4; j_call: TRBJ2-2; d_call: TRBD1; cdr3_aa: CTTRDGDRGLVWNTGELFF; cdr3_nt: TGTACCACCCGAGATGGGGACAGGGGTTTAGTGTGGAACACCGGGGAGCTGTTTTTT
clone_size: .; v_call: TRBV4-1; j_call: TRBJ2-1; d_call: .; cdr3_aa: CASSHIGQGRNEQFF; cdr3_nt: TGCGCCAGCAGCCATATAGGGCAGGGGAGGAATGAGCAGTTCTTC
clone_size: few; v_call: TRBV29-1; j_call: TRBJ2-7; d_call: .; cdr3_aa: CSVAGTHSSEQYF; cdr3_nt: TGCAGCGTAGCCGGGACCCACTCCTCTGAGCAGTACTTC
clone_size: few; v_call: TRBV7-2; j_call: TRBJ2-7; d_call: .; cdr3_aa: CASSHTKWEGEQYF; cdr3_nt: TGTGCCAGCAGCCACACCAAATGGGAAGGCGAGCAGTACTTC
clone_size: .; v_call: TRBV11-2; j_call: TRBJ2-1; d_call: TRBD2; cdr3_aa: CASSLIIAGGHEQFF; cdr3_nt: TGTGCCAGCAGCTTAATAATAGCGGGGGGGCATGAGCAGTTCTTC
clone_size: many; v_call: TRBV12-3/TRBV12-4; j_call: TRBJ1-1; d_call: .; cdr3_aa: CASSLAGHEAFF; cdr3_nt: TGTGCCAGCAGTTTAGCAGGGCATGAAGCTTTCTTT
clone_size: .; v_call: TRBV6-4; j_call: TRBJ2-4; d_call: .; cdr3_aa: CASRPRTGRGKNIQYF; cdr3_nt: TGTGCCAGCAGACCCAGGACGGGTCGGGGCAAAAACATTCAGTACTTC
clone_size: .; v_call: TRBV25-1; j_call: TRBJ2-5; d_call: .; cdr3_aa: CASSESEKGTQYF; cdr3_nt: TGTGCCAGCAGTGAATCGGAGAAGGGGACCCAGTACTTC
clone_size: .; v_call: TRBV7-2; j_call: TRBJ2-7; d_call: TRBD1; cdr3_aa: CASSLVAGTGFYEQYF; cdr3_nt: TGTGCCAGCAGCTTAGTGGCTGGGACAGGGTTTTACGAGCAGTACTTC
clone_size: many; v_call: TRBV24-1; j_call: TRBJ2-3; d_call: TRBD2; cdr3_aa: CATSDFGDGGGPGFADTQYF; cdr3_nt: TGTGCCACCAGTGATTTTGGGGACGGGGGAGGGCCTGGTTTCGCAGATACGCAGTATTTT
clone_size: .; v_call: TRBV7-8; j_call: TRBJ2-1; d_call: .; cdr3_aa: CASTGDTYNEQFF; cdr3_nt: TGTGCCAGCACCGGGGACACATACAATGAGCAGTTCTTC
clone_size: few; v_call: TRBV7-2; j_call: TRBJ2-7; d_call: TRBD1; cdr3_aa: CASSSQGQGGEQYF; cdr3_nt: TGTGCCAGCAGCTCCCAAGGACAGGGGGGCGAGCAGTACTTC
clone_size: many; v_call: TRBV7-9; j_call: TRBJ2-3; d_call: TRBD2; cdr3_aa: CASSPIAGDTQYF; cdr3_nt: TGTGCCAGCAGCCCCATAGCGGGGGATACGCAGTATTTT
clone_size: few; v_call: TRBV7-8; j_call: TRBJ2-7; d_call: TRBD2; cdr3_aa: CASSSGAGLAGYEQYF; cdr3_nt: TGTGCCAGCAGCTCCGGCGCCGGGCTAGCGGGCTACGAGCAGTACTTC
clone_size: .; v_call: TRBV5-1; j_call: TRBJ2-2; d_call: TRBD1; cdr3_aa: CASSANGQGNTGELFF; cdr3_nt: TGCGCCAGCAGCGCTAACGGACAGGGGAACACCGGGGAGCTGTTTTTT
clone_size: many; v_call: TRBV29-1; j_call: TRBJ2-7; d_call: .; cdr3_aa: CSVEVAGYEQYF; cdr3_nt: TGCAGCGTTGAAGTGGCGGGCTACGAGCAGTACTTC
clone_size: .; v_call: TRBV5-6; j_call: TRBJ2-1; d_call: TRBD2; cdr3_aa: CASSSSRLASYNEQFF; cdr3_nt: TGTGCCAGCAGCTCCTCCCGACTAGCGAGCTACAATGAGCAGTTCTTC
clone_size: many; v_call: TRBV12-3/TRBV12-4; j_call: TRBJ2-2; d_call: .; cdr3_aa: CASGASGTTPGELFF; cdr3_nt: TGTGCCAGCGGAGCGAGCGGAACGACCCCCGGGGAGCTGTTTTTT
clone_size: .; v_call: TRBV7-8; j_call: TRBJ2-5; d_call: .; cdr3_aa: CASSLRISAVLWETQYF; cdr3_nt: TGTGCCAGCAGCTTAAGGATCAGCGCTGTGTTATGGGAGACCCAGTACTTC
clone_size: few; v_call: TRBV4-3; j_call: TRBJ2-1; d_call: .; cdr3_aa: CASSQEQSAMGNEQFF; cdr3_nt: TGCGCCAGCAGCCAAGAACAGAGTGCCATGGGCAATGAGCAGTTCTTC
clone_size: .; v_call: TRBV19; j_call: TRBJ2-2; d_call: .; cdr3_aa: CASSIGGTANTGELFF; cdr3_nt: TGTGCCAGTAGTATTGGCGGGACTGCGAACACCGGGGAGCTGTTTTTT
clone_size: .; v_call: TRBV28; j_call: TRBJ2-7; d_call: .; cdr3_aa: CASSRGFFYEQYF; cdr3_nt: TGTGCCAGCAGTCGGGGGTTTTTCTACGAGCAGTACTTC
clone_size: few; v_call: TRBV10-3; j_call: TRBJ2-7; d_call: TRBD2; cdr3_aa: CAISDGLAGASEQYF; cdr3_nt: TGTGCCATCAGTGACGGGCTAGCGGGAGCAAGTGAGCAGTACTTC
clone_size: many; v_call: TRBV2; j_call: TRBJ1-3; d_call: TRBD1; cdr3_aa: CASSSTGVSGNTIYF; cdr3_nt: TGTGCCAGCAGTAGTACAGGGGTTTCAGGAAACACCATATATTTT
clone_size: .; v_call: TRBV10-3; j_call: TRBJ2-1; d_call: TRBD2; cdr3_aa: CAISDYRGLAGGNNEQFF; cdr3_nt: TGTGCCATCTCGGATTACAGGGGCCTAGCGGGGGGGAACAATGAGCAGTTCTTC
clone_size: .; v_call: TRBV5-1; j_call: TRBJ2-5; d_call: .; cdr3_aa: CASGVGQQETQYF; cdr3_nt: TGCGCCAGCGGTGTGGGGCAGCAAGAGACCCAGTACTTC
clone_size: .; v_call: TRBV2; j_call: TRBJ1-5; d_call: .; cdr3_aa: CASSDGRDQPQHF; cdr3_nt: TGTGCCAGCAGTGACGGGCGTGATCAGCCCCAGCATTTT
clone_size: many; v_call: TRBV6-1; j_call: TRBJ2-2; d_call: TRBD2; cdr3_aa: CASSKLAGGTGELFF; cdr3_nt: TGTGCCAGCAGCAAACTAGCGGGGGGTACCGGGGAGCTGTTTTTT
clone_size: medium-sized; v_call: TRBV6-5; j_call: TRBJ1-6; d_call: TRBD1; cdr3_aa: CASSYSKTGGIYNSPLHF; cdr3_nt: TGTGCCAGCAGTTACTCAAAGACAGGGGGCATTTATAATTCACCCCTCCACTTT
clone_size: .; v_call: TRBV5-1; j_call: TRBJ1-4; d_call: .; cdr3_aa: CASSLQAVNEKLFF; cdr3_nt: TGCGCCAGCAGCTTGCAGGCCGTAAATGAAAAACTGTTTTTT
clone_size: .; v_call: TRBV14; j_call: TRBJ2-1; d_call: .; cdr3_aa: CASSRSQVLWEQFF; cdr3_nt: TGTGCCAGCAGCCGCTCACAGGTTCTCTGGGAGCAGTTCTTC
clone_size: .; v_call: TRBV20-1; j_call: TRBJ2-5; d_call: .; cdr3_aa: CSARSMRGWETQYF; cdr3_nt: TGCAGTGCTAGAAGCATGAGGGGCTGGGAGACCCAGTACTTC
clone_size: many; v_call: TRBV7-7; j_call: TRBJ2-3; d_call: TRBD1; cdr3_aa: CASSSGQSSTDTQYF; cdr3_nt: TGTGCCAGCAGCTCGGGACAGAGCTCCACAGATACGCAGTATTTT
clone_size: .; v_call: TRBV6-2/TRBV6-3; j_call: TRBJ2-1; d_call: TRBD2; cdr3_aa: CASSTPGAGISGRYSYNEQFF; cdr3_nt: TGTGCCAGCAGCACTCCGGGAGCAGGGATTAGCGGGAGGTACTCCTACAATGAGCAGTTCTTC
clone_size: .; v_call: TRBV7-9; j_call: TRBJ1-1; d_call: .; cdr3_aa: CASNVDGNTEAFF; cdr3_nt: TGTGCCAGCAACGTCGACGGGAACACTGAAGCTTTCTTT
clone_size: many; v_call: TRBV6-1; j_call: TRBJ2-7; d_call: TRBD1; cdr3_aa: CASKRDRRGEQYF; cdr3_nt: TGTGCCAGCAAAAGGGACAGGCGGGGCGAGCAGTACTTC
clone_size: .; v_call: TRBV11-2; j_call: TRBJ2-1; d_call: TRBD2; cdr3_aa: CASSLVSGSPPYNEQFF; cdr3_nt: TGTGCCAGCAGCTTAGTTAGCGGGAGCCCCCCCTACAATGAGCAGTTCTTC
clone_size: few; v_call: TRBV5-4; j_call: TRBJ1-6; d_call: .; cdr3_aa: CASSLWDTNSPLHF; cdr3_nt: TGTGCCAGCAGCTTGTGGGACACTAATTCACCCCTCCACTTT
clone_size: .; v_call: TRBV7-2; j_call: TRBJ2-1; d_call: .; cdr3_aa: CASSPTLEQFF; cdr3_nt: TGTGCCAGCAGCCCAACTTTAGAGCAGTTCTTC
clone_size: .; v_call: TRBV29-1; j_call: TRBJ2-1; d_call: .; cdr3_aa: CSVEGVAGSYNEQFF; cdr3_nt: TGCAGCGTTGAAGGCGTGGCGGGATCCTACAATGAGCAGTTCTTC
clone_size: few; v_call: TRBV24-1; j_call: TRBJ2-2; d_call: TRBD1; cdr3_aa: CATSEPGTANTGELFF; cdr3_nt: TGTGCCACCAGTGAGCCCGGGACAGCGAACACCGGGGAGCTGTTTTTT
clone_size: .; v_call: TRBV2; j_call: TRBJ2-7; d_call: TRBD1; cdr3_aa: CASATGATDEQYF; cdr3_nt: TGTGCCAGTGCAACAGGGGCGACGGACGAGCAGTACTTC
clone_size: .; v_call: TRBV6-1; j_call: TRBJ2-7; d_call: TRBD2; cdr3_aa: CASSTRLTSGGSVEQYF; cdr3_nt: TGTGCCAGCAGTACCCGCTTGACTAGCGGGGGGTCTGTGGAGCAGTACTTC
clone_size: .; v_call: TRBV2; j_call: TRBJ2-2; d_call: .; cdr3_aa: CASSEQTSNTGELFF; cdr3_nt: TGTGCCAGCAGTGAACAGACAAGTAACACCGGGGAGCTGTTTTTT
clone_size: many; v_call: TRBV27; j_call: TRBJ2-1; d_call: .; cdr3_aa: CASSLWTARRREGVQFF; cdr3_nt: TGTGCCAGCAGTTTATGGACCGCGCGCCGGCGGGAAGGGGTCCAGTTCTTC
clone_size: .; v_call: TRBV19; j_call: TRBJ1-2; d_call: .; cdr3_aa: CASSMTGFGGYTF; cdr3_nt: TGTGCCAGTAGTATGACAGGCTTCGGCGGCTACACCTTC
clone_size: .; v_call: TRBV7-9; j_call: TRBJ1-6; d_call: .; cdr3_aa: CASSLGTRGILPLHF; cdr3_nt: TGTGCCAGCAGCTTAGGCACAAGGGGGATCCTACCCCTCCACTTT
clone_size: .; v_call: TRBV19; j_call: TRBJ1-5; d_call: .; cdr3_aa: CASSMEIAGNQPQHF; cdr3_nt: TGTGCCAGTAGTATGGAGATTGCGGGAAATCAGCCCCAGCATTTT
clone_size: .; v_call: TRBV24-1; j_call: TRBJ2-1; d_call: TRBD2; cdr3_aa: CTTSELGLAGVEASNEQFF; cdr3_nt: TGTACCACCAGTGAACTGGGACTAGCGGGAGTTGAGGCGTCGAATGAGCAGTTCTTC
clone_size: few; v_call: TRBV2; j_call: TRBJ1-1; d_call: .; cdr3_aa: CASNPRANTEAFF; cdr3_nt: TGTGCCAGCAACCCACGGGCGAACACTGAAGCTTTCTTT
clone_size: many; v_call: TRBV20-1; j_call: TRBJ1-5; d_call: .; cdr3_aa: CSARPAGLLSNQPQHF; cdr3_nt: TGCAGTGCTAGGCCGGCAGGGCTGTTGAGCAATCAGCCCCAGCATTTT